The entry below describes one TCR beta chain. Its antigen remains unidentified. A single record per CDR3 protein comes from TCRdb applying MiXCR to the 5' RACE reads. Of around 530,000 distinct CDR3 sequences in the sample, about a sixth were seen once. The CDR3 is 20 residues long. V shed 7 bases and J 4 bases; nucleotides not matched to a gene: 16. Germline lookup yields CDR1 MNHEY and CDR2 SVGEGT. The data belong to a study of T cells after yellow fever vaccination. Study-level points and caveats: Subsequent to the booster, the majority of primary-vaccination clones reappeared (roughly 96% CD4, approximately 90% CD8). Researchers noted that a small share of clonotypes showed up in both CD4 and CD8 compartments.

This sequence joins TRBV6-2 or TRBV6-3 and TRBJ2-1; TRBD2 matches at 16 bases. This TCR came from a man aged 18 to 30 who received the YFV17D yellow fever vaccine. The sequences come from PBMCs, collected 5 to 6 days after the first yellow fever vaccination. CDR3 region: CASTSSPGLAGGPIYNEQFF. The CDR3, as DNA: TGTGCCAGCACTTCCTCGCCGGGACTAGCGGGGGGGCCTATTTACAATGAGCAGTTCTTC.